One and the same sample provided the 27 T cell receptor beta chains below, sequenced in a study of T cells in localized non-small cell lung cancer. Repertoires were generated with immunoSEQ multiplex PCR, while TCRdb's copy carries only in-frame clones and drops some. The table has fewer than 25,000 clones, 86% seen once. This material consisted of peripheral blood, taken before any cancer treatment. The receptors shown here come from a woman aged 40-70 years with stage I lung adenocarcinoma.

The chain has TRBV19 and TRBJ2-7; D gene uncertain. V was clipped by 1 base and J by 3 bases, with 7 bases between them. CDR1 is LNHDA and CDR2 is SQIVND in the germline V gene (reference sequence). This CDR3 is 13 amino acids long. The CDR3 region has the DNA TGTGCCAGTAGTATAGGTGGTCGCTACGAGCAGTACTTC. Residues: CASSIGGRYEQYF.

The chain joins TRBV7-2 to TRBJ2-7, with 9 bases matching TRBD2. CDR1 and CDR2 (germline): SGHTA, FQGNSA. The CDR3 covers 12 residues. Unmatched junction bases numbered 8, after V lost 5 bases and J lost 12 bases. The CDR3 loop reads CASSHPSGDLYF. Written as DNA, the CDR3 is TGTGCCAGCAGCCATCCTAGCGGGGACCTGTACTTC. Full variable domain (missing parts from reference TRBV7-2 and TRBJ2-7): GAGVSQSPSNKVTEKGKDVELRCDPISGHTALYWYRQSLGQGLEFLIYFQGNSAPDKSGLPSDRFSAERTGGSVSTLTIQRTQQEDSAVYLCASSHPSGDLYFGPGTRLTVT.

CDR3: CASSRTGSYGYTF. The CDR3 DNA is TGTGCCAGCAGTAGAACAGGGTCCTATGGCTACACCTTC. V and J are TRBV27 and TRBJ1-2; a weak D match, TRBD1 (6 bases). The CDR3 runs to 13 residues. CDR1 and CDR2 from the germline V gene are MNHEY and SMNVEV (reference sequence). Trimming removed 5 bases from V and 4 bases from J, with 11 bases in between.

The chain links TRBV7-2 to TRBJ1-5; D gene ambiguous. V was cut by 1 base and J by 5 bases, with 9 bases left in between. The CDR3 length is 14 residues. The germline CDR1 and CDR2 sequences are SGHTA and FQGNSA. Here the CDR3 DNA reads TGTGCCAGCAGCTTAGTCGCCAGCTATCAGCCCCAGCATTTT. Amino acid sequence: CASSLVASYQPQHF.

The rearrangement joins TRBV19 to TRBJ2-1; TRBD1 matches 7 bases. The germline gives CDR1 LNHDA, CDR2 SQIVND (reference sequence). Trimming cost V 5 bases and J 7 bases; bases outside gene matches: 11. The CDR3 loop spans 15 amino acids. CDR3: CASSPDRVGANEQFF. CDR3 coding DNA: TGTGCCAGTAGTCCTGACAGGGTGGGCGCAAATGAGCAGTTCTTC.

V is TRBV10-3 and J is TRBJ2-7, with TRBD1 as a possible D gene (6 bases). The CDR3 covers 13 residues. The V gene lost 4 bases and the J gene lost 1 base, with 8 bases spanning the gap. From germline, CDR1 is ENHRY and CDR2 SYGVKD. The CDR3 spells CAISGGQSYEQYF. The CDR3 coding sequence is TGTGCCATCAGTGGGGGGCAGTCCTACGAGCAGTACTTC.

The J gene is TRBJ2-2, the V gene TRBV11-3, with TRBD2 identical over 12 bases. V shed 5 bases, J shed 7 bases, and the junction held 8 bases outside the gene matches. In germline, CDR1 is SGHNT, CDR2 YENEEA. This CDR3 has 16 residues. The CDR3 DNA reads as TGTGCCAGCAGCGCGTCTAGCGGGGGGGCCTACGGGGAGCTGTTTTTT. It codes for CASSASSGGAYGELFF.

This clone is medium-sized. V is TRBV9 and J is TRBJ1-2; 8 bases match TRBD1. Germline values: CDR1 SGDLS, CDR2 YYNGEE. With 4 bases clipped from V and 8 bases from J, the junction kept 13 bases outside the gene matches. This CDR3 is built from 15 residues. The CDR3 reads CASSPDPQGARGYTF. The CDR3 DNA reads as TGTGCCAGCAGCCCGGATCCTCAGGGGGCGCGGGGCTACACCTTC. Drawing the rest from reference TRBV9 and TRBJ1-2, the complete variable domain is DSGVTQTPKHLITATGQRVTLRCSPRSGDLSVYWYQQSLDQGLQFLIQYYNGEERAKGNILERFSAQQFPDLHSELNLSSLELGDSALYFCASSPDPQGARGYTFGSGTRLTVV.

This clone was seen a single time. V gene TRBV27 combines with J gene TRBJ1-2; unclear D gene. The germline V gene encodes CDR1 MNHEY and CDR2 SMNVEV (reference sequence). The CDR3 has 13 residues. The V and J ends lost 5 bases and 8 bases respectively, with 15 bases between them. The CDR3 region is CASSPYGGEGYTF. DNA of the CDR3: TGTGCCAGCAGTCCGTACGGTGGAGAGGGCTACACCTTC.

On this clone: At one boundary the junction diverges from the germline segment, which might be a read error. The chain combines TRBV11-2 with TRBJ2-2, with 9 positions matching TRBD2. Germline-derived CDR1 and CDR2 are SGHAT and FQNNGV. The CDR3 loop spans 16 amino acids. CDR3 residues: CASRLAGATNTGELFF. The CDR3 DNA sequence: TGTGCCAGCAGGTTAGCGGGGGCGACGAACACCGGGGAGCTGTTTTTT.

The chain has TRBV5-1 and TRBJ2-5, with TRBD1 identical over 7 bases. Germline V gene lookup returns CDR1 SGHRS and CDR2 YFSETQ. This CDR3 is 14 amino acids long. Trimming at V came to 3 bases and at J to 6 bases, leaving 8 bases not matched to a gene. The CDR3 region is CASSSGTVGQTQYF. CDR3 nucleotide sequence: TGCGCCAGCAGCTCTGGGACAGTTGGACAGACCCAGTACTTC.

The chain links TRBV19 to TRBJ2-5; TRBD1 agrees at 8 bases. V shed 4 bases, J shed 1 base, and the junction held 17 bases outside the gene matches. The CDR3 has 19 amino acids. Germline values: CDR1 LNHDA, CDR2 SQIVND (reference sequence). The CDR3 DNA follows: TGTGCCAGTAGTAGGAGGGTTTCAGTAAACAGGGGGACCCAAGAGACCCAGTACTTC. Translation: CASSRRVSVNRGTQETQYF. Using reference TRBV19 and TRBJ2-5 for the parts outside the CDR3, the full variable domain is DGGITQSPKYLFRKEGQNVTLSCEQNLNHDAMYWYRQDPGQGLRLIYYSQIVNDFQKGDIAEGYSVSREKKESFPLTVTSAQKNPTAFYLCASSRRVSVNRGTQETQYFGPGTRLLVL.

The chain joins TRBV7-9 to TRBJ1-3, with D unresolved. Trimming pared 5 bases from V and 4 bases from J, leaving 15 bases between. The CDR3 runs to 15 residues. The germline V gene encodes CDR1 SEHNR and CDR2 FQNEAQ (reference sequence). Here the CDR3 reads CASSTPGTSGNTIYF. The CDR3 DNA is TGTGCCAGCAGCACCCCGGGCACCAGCGGAAACACCATATATTTT.

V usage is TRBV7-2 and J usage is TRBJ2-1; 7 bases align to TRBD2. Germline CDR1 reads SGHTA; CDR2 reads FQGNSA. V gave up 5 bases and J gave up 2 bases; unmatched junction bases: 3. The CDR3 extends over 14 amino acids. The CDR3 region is CASSQGLAYNEQFF. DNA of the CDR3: TGTGCCAGCAGCCAAGGACTAGCCTACAATGAGCAGTTCTTC.

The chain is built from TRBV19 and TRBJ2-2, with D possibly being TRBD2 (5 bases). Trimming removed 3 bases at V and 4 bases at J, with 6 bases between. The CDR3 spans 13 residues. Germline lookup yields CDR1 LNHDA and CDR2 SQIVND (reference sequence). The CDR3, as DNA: TGTGCCAGTAGTATCGGGGTCACCGGGGAGCTGTTTTTT. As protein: CASSIGVTGELFF. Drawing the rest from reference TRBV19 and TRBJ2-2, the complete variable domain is DGGITQSPKYLFRKEGQNVTLSCEQNLNHDAMYWYRQDPGQGLRLIYYSQIVNDFQKGDIAEGYSVSREKKESFPLTVTSAQKNPTAFYLCASSIGVTGELFFGEGSRLTVL.

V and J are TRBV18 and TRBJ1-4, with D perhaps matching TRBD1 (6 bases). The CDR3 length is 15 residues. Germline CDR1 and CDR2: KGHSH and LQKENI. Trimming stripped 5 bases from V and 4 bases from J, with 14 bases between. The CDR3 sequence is CASSTDRNVNEKLFF. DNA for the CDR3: TGTGCCAGCTCAACAGACAGGAACGTTAATGAAAAACTGTTTTTT.

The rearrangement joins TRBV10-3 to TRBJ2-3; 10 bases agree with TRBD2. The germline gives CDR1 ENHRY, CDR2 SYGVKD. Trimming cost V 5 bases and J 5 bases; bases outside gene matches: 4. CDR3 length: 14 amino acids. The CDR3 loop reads CAISSGGALDTQYF. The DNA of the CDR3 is TGTGCCATCAGTAGCGGGGGGGCCCTAGATACGCAGTATTTT.

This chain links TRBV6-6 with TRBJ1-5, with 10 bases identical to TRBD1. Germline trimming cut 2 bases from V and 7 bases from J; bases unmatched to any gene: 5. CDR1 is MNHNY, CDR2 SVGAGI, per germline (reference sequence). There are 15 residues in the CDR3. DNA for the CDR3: TGTGCCAGCAGTTACATGGGACAGGGGAACCAGCCCCAGCATTTT. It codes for CASSYMGQGNQPQHF.

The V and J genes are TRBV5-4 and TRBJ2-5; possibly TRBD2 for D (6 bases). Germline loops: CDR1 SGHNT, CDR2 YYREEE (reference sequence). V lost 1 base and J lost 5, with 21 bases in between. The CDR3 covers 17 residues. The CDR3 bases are TGTGCCAGCAGCTTGAGGAGGGGCAACCCCACGAGTGAGACCCAGTACTTC. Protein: CASSLRRGNPTSETQYF.

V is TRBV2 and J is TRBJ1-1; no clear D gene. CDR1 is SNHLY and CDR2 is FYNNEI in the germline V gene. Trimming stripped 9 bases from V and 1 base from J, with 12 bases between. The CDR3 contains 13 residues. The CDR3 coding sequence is TGTGCCAGTTACTCCCGAGAGAACACTGAAGCTTTCTTT. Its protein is CASYSRENTEAFF.

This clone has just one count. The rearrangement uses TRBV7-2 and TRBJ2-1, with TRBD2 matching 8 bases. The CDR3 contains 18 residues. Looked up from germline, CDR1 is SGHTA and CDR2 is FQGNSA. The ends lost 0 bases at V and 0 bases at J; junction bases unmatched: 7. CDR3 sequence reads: CASSLAVSGGVSYNEQFF. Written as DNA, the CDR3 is TGTGCCAGCAGCTTAGCTGTGTCCGGGGGGGTCTCCTACAATGAGCAGTTCTTC.

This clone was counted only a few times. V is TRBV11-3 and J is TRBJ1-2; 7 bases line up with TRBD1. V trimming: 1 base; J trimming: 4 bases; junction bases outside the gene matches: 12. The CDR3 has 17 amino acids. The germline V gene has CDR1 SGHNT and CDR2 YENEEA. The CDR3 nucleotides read TGTGCCAGCAGCTTAGCAGCCGGGACAGCGCACTCCTATGGCTACACCTTC. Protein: CASSLAAGTAHSYGYTF. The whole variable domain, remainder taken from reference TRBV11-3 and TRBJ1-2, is EAGVVQSPRYKIIEKKQPVAFWCNPISGHNTLYWYLQNLGQGPELLIRYENEEAVDDSQLPKDRFSAERLKGVDSTLKIQPAELGDSAVYLCASSLAAGTAHSYGYTFGSGTRLTVV.

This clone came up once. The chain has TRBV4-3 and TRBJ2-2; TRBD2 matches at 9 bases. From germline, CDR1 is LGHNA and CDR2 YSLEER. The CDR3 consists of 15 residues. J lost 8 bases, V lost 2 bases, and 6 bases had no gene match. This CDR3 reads CASSQLSGGKGELFF. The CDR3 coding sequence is TGCGCCAGCAGCCAACTCAGCGGGGGGAAGGGGGAGCTGTTTTTT.

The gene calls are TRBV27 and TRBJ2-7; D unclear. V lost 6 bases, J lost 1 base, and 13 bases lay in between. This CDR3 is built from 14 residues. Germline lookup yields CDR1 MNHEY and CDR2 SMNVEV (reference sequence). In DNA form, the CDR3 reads TGTGCCAGCAGACCGACGTCGTATTCCTACGAGCAGTACTTC. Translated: CASRPTSYSYEQYF.

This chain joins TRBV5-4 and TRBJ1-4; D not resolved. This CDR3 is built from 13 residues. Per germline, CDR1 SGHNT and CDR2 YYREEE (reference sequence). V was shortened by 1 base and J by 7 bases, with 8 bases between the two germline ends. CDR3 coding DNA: TGTGCCAGCAGCTTGCCAGGCTCTGAAAAACTGTTTTTT. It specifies CASSLPGSEKLFF.

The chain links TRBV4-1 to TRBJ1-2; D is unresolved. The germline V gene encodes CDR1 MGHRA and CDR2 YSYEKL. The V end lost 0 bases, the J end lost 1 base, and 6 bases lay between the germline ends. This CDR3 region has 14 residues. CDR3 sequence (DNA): TGCGCCAGCAGCCAAGAGGAGGTTAACTATGGCTACACCTTC. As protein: CASSQEEVNYGYTF.

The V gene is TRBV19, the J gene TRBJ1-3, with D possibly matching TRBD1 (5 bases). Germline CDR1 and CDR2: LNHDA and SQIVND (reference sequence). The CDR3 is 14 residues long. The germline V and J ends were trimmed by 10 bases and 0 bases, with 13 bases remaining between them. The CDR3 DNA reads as TGTGCCACGGGGCGTGCAAACTCTGGAAACACCATATATTTT. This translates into CATGRANSGNTIYF. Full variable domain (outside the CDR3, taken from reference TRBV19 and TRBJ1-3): DGGITQSPKYLFRKEGQNVTLSCEQNLNHDAMYWYRQDPGQGLRLIYYSQIVNDFQKGDIAEGYSVSREKKESFPLTVTSAQKNPTAFYLCATGRANSGNTIYFGEGSWLTVV.